This T cell receptor (beta chain) was sequenced in a study of T cell changes during pregnancy in multiple sclerosis (dated by TCRdb to the late 2010s). The study in broad terms: The study examined how the T cell repertoire changed over the course of pregnancy in women with multiple sclerosis.

Notes on this clone: No cognate antigen has been identified for it. There are no base qualities to consult, and no much larger clone falls within one base.

Spanning cysteine to phenylalanine, the CDR3 consists of 16 amino acids. The retained sequence is limited to the CDR3, 48 bases, with the frame set at the first base. V ends up 4 bases short and J 2 bases short, with an unmatched junction base count of 5. The CDR1 and CDR2 encoded by the germline V gene are SGHTA and FQGNSA. The method was the immunoSEQ multiplex PCR assay. TCRdb provides this immuneACCESS table in a form limited to in-frame rearrangements. Some clones are lacking; in checked studies, under half of them reflect an unresolved V gene, and why the rest are absent is not known. Counted in this sample were tens of thousands of clones; roughly 90% of them appeared once. Jointly, the top ten make up 2.5% of the sample.

The material was peripheral blood, obtained in the first trimester of pregnancy. The sequence is built from TRBV7-2 and TRBJ2-3; 11 of the junction bases match TRBD2. The TCR originated in a female donor with multiple sclerosis, enrolled in a pregnancy study. The CDR3 has the sequence CASSSTSGGLTDTQYF. The bases are TGTGCCAGCAGCTCCACTAGCGGGGGCCTCACAGATACGCAGTATTTT. Full variable domain (CDR3 extended with the reference TRBV7-2 and TRBJ2-3 proteins): GAGVSQSPSNKVTEKGKDVELRCDPISGHTALYWYRQSLGQGLEFLIYFQGNSAPDKSGLPSDRFSAERTGGSVSTLTIQRTQQEDSAVYLCASSSTSGGLTDTQYFGPGTRLTVL.